This TCR beta chain appears in the sequencing data of a study of blood T cell repertoires in COVID-19. Across the study: Samples came from the United States, Italy and Spain, spanning acute and convalescent COVID-19. PBMCs, B-cell-depleted T cells, or T cells provided the cDNA or gDNA that made up the material.

Enrollment of patients from Seattle took place during active infection, with longitudinal follow-up. Original methodology: Nucleated cell counts were estimated from reference gene primer amplification. Libraries were prepared by immunoSEQ multiplex PCR; TCRdb keeps only in-frame clonotypes and omits some of them. The DNA gave D and trimming, while V, J and clone size come from that table. The sample shows about 200,000 clones, approximately 80% of them seen only once. This CDR3 has 19 residues. Germline V gene lookup returns CDR1 MGHRA and CDR2 YSYEKL. V gave up 0 bases and J gave up 0 bases; unmatched junction bases: 5.

Material for sequencing was peripheral blood. This rearrangement joins TRBV4-1 to TRBJ2-4; the match to TRBD2 covers 13 bases. The clonotype was recovered from a man aged 55 to 70 with COVID-19, enrolled during active disease. CDR3 in amino acids: CASSQEGTSGTRAKNIQYF. The CDR3 DNA is TGCGCCAGCAGCCAAGAGGGGACTAGCGGGACTCGAGCCAAAAACATTCAGTACTTC.